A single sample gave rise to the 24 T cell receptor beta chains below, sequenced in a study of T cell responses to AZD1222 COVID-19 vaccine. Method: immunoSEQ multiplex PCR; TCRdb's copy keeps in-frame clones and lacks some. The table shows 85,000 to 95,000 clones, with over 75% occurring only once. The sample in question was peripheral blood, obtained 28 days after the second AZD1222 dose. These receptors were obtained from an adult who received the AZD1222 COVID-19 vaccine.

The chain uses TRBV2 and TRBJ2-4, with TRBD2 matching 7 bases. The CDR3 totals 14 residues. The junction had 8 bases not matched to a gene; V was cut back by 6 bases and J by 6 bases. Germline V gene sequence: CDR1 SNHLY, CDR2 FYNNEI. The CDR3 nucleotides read TGTGCCAGCAGATTGCTAGCGGTTGTAAACATTCAGTACTTC. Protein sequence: CASRLLAVVNIQYF.

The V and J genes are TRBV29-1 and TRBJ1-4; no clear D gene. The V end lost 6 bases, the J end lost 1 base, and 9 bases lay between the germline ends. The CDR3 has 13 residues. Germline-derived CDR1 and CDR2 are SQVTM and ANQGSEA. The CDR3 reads CSVAVQTNEKLFF. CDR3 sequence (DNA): TGCAGCGTAGCAGTGCAAACTAATGAAAAACTGTTTTTT.

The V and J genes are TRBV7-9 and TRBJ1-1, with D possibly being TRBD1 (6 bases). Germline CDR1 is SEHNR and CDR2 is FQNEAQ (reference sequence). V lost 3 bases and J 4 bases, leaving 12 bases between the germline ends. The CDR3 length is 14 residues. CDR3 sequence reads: CASSFRGGSTEAFF. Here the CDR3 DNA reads TGTGCCAGCAGCTTTAGAGGGGGGAGCACTGAAGCTTTCTTT.

CDR3: CASRGRGTGELFF. In DNA, the CDR3 is TGTGCCAGCAGGGGGCGAGGCACCGGGGAGCTGTTTTTT. This rearrangement joins TRBV28 to TRBJ2-2, with a weak D call TRBD1 (5 bases). Trimming pared 6 bases from V and 4 bases from J, leaving 9 bases between. The length of the CDR3 is 13 residues. Germline CDR1 is MDHEN and CDR2 is SYDVKM.

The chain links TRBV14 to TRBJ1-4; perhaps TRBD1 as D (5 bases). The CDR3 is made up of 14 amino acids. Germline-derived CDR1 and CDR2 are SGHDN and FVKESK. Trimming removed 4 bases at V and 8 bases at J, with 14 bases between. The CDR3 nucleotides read TGTGCCAGCAGCCCCGGGGGGACGGGCGAAAAACTGTTTTTT. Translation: CASSPGGTGEKLFF.

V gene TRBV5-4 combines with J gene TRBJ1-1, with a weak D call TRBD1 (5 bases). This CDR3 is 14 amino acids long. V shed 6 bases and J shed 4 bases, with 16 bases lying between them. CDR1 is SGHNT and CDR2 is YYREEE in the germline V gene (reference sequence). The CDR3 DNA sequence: TGTGCCAGCACCCTAGGGCAGGGTGTCACTGAAGCTTTCTTT. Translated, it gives CASTLGQGVTEAFF.

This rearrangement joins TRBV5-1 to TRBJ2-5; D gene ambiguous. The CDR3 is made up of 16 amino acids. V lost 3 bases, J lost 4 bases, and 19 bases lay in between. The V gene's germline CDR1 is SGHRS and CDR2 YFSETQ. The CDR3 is CASSSSPLGNLETQYF. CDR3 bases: TGCGCCAGCAGCTCCTCCCCTCTTGGTAACCTAGAGACCCAGTACTTC.

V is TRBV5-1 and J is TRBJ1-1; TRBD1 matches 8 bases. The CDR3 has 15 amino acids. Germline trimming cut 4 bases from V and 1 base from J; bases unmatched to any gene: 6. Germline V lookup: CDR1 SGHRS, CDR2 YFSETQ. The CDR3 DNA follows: TGCGCCAGCAGCCCCACAGGGGGGAGGAACACTGAAGCTTTCTTT. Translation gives CASSPTGGRNTEAFF.

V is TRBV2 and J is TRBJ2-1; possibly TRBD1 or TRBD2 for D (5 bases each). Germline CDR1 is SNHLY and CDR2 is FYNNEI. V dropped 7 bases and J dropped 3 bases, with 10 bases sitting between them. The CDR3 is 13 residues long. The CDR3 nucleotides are TGTGCCAGCACCCGAGGGGACTACAATGAGCAGTTCTTC. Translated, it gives CASTRGDYNEQFF.

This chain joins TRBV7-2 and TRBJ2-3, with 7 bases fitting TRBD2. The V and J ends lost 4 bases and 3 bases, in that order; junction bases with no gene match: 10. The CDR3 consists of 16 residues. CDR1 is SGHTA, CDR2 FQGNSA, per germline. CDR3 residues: CASSSPAGVVTDTQYF. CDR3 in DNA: TGTGCCAGCAGCTCGCCGGCGGGGGTTGTGACAGATACGCAGTATTTT.

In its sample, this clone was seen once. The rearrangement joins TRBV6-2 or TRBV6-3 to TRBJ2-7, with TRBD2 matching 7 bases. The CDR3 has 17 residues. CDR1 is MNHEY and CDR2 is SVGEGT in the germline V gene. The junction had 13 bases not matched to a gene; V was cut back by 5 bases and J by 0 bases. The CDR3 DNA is TGTGCCAGCAGTGGGAGGGGTTCGAGGGCCTACTCCTACGAGCAGTACTTC. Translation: CASSGRGSRAYSYEQYF.

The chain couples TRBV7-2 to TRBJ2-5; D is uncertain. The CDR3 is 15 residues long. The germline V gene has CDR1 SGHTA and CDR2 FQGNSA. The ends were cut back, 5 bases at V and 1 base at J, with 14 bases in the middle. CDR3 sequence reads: CASSPPGRPQETQYF. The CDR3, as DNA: TGTGCCAGCAGCCCCCCAGGACGGCCCCAAGAGACCCAGTACTTC.

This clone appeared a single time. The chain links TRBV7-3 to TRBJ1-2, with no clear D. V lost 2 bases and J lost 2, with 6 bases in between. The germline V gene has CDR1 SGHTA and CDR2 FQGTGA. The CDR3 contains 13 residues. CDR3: CASSLGENYGYTF. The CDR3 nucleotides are TGTGCCAGCAGCTTAGGGGAGAACTATGGCTACACCTTC.

Here the CDR3 reads CASSKTRANTEAFF. In DNA form, the CDR3 reads TGTGCCAGCAGCAAAACCAGAGCCAACACTGAAGCTTTCTTT. V and J are TRBV6-6 and TRBJ1-1; D not certain. The germline gives CDR1 MNHNY, CDR2 SVGAGI (reference sequence). The CDR3 runs 14 residues. V dropped 6 bases and J dropped 2 bases, with 13 bases sitting between them.

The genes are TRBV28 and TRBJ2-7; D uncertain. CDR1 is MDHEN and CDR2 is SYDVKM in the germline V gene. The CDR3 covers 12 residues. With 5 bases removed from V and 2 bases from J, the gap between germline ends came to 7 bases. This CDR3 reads CASSQGPYEQYF. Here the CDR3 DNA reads TGTGCCAGCAGTCAAGGCCCCTACGAGCAGTACTTC.

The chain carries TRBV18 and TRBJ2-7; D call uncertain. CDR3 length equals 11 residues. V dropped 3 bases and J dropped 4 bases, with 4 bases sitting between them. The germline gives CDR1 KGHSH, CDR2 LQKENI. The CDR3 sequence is CASSPGYEQYF. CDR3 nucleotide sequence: TGTGCCAGCTCACCGGGGTACGAGCAGTACTTC.

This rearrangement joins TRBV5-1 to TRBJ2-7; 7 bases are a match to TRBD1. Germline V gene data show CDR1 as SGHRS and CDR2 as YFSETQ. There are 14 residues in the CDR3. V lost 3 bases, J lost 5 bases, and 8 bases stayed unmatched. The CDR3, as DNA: TGCGCCAGCAGCTCCACCCGACAGGGCCACGAGCAGTACTTC. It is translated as CASSSTRQGHEQYF.

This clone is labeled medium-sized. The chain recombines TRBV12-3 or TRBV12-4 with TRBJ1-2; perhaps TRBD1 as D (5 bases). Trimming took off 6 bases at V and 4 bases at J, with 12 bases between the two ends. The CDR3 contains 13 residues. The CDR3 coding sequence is TGTGCCAGCAGCCGGGGGTTCCCCTATGGCTACACCTTC. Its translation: CASSRGFPYGYTF.

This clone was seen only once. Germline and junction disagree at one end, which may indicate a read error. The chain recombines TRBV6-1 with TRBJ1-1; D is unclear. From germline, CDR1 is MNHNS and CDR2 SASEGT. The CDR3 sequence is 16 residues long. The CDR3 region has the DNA TGTGCCAGCAGCGAAGAGGTAGGAGCGGTGAGGACTGAAGCTTTCTTT. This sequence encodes CASSEEVGAVRTEAFF.

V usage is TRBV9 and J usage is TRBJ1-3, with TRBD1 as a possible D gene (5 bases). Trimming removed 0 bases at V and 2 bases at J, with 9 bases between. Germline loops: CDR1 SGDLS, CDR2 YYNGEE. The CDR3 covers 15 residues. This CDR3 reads CASSVGGGTGNTIYF. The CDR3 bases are TGTGCCAGCAGCGTAGGTGGGGGTACTGGAAACACCATATATTTT.

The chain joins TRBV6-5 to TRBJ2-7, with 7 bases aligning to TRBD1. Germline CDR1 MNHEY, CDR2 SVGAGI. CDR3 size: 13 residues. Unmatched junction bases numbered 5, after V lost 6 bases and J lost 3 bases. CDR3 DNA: TGTGCCAGCAGGCAGTGGGACAGCTACGAGCAGTACTTC. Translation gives CASRQWDSYEQYF.

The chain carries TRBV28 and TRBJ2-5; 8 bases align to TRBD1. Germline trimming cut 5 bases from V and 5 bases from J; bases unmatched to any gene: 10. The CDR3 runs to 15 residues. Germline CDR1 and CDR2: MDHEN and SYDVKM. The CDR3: CASSPAGGRRETQYF. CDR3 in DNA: TGTGCCAGCAGTCCTGCAGGGGGCAGGAGGGAGACCCAGTACTTC. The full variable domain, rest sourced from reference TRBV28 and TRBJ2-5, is DVKVTQSSRYLVKRTGEKVFLECVQDMDHENMFWYRQDPGLGLRLIYFSYDVKMKEKGDIPEGYSVSREKKERFSLILESASTNQTSMYLCASSPAGGRRETQYFGPGTRLLVL.

Here the CDR3 DNA reads TGTGCCAGCAGGACCGGGAACCAATACAATCAGCCCCAGCATTTT. This encodes CASRTGNQYNQPQHF. V usage is TRBV6-5 and J usage is TRBJ1-5; no clear D gene. Trimming shortened V by 6 bases and J by 3 bases, and 15 bases separated the two germline ends. CDR1 is MNHEY and CDR2 is SVGAGI in the germline V gene. CDR3 size: 15 residues.

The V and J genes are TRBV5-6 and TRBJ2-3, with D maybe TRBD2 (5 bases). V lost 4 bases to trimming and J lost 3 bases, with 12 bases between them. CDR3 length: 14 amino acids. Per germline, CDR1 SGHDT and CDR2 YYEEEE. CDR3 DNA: TGTGCCAGCAGCCTGGACGGAGGTACAGATACGCAGTATTTT. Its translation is CASSLDGGTDTQYF.